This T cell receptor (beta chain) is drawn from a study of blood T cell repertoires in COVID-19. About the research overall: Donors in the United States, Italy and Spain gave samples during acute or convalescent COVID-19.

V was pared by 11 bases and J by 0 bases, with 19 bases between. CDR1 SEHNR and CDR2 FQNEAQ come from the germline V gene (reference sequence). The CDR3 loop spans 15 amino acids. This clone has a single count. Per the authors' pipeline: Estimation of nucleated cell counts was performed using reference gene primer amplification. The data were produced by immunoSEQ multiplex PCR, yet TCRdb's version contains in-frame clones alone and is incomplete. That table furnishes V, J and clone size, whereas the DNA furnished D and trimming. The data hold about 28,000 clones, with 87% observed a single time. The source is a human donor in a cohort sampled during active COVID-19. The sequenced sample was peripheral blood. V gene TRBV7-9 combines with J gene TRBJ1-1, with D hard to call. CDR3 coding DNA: TGTGCCGGGGAGACCCGCCCGGGAATGAACACTGAAGCTTTCTTT. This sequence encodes CAGETRPGMNTEAFF.